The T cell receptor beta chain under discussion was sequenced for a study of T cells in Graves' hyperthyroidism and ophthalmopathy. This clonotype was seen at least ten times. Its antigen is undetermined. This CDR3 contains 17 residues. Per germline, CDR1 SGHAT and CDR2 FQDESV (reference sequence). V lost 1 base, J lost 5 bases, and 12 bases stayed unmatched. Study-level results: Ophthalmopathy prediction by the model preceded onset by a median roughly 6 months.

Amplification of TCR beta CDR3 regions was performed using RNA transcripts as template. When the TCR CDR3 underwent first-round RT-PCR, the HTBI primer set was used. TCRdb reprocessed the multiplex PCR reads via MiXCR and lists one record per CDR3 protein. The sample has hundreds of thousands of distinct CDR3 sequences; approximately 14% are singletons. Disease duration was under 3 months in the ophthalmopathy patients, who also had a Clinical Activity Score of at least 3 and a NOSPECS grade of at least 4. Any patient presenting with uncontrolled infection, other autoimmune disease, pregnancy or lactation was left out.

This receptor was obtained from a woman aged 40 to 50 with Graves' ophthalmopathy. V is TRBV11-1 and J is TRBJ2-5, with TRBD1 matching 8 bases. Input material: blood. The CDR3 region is CASSLGVGQGARETQYF. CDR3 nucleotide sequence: TGTGCCAGCAGCTTAGGAGTTGGACAGGGAGCGAGGGAGACCCAGTACTTC.